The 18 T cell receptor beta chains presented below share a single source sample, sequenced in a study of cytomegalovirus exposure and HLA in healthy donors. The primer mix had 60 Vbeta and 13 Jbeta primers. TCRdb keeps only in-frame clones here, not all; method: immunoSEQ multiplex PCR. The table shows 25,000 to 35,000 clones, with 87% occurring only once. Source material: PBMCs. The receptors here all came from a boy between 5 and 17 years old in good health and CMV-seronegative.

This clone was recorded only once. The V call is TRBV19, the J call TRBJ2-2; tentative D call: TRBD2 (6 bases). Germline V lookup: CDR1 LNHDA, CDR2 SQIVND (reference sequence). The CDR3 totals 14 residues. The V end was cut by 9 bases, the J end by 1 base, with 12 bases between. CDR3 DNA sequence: TGTGCCAGCCAACCGGGACTGAACACCGGGGAGCTGTTTTTT. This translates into CASQPGLNTGELFF.

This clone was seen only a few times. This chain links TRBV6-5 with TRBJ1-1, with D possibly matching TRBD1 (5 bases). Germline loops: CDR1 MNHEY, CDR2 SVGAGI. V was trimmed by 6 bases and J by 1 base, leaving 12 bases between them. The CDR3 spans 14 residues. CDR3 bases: TGTGCCAGCAGCGCTCTTCAGGGGAACACTGAAGCTTTCTTT. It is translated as CASSALQGNTEAFF.

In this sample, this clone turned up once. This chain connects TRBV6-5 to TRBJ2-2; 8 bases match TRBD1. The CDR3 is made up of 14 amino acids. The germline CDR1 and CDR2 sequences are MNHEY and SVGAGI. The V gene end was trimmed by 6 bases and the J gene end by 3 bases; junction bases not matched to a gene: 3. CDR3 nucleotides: TGTGCCAGCAGACAGGACAGGGACACCGGGGAGCTGTTTTTT. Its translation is CASRQDRDTGELFF.

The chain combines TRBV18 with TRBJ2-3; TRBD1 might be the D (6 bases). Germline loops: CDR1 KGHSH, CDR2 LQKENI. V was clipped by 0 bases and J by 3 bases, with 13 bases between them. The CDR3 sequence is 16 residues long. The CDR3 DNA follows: TGTGCCAGCTCACCACCGGGCTCCCAGGGGACAGATACGCAGTATTTT. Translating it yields CASSPPGSQGTDTQYF.

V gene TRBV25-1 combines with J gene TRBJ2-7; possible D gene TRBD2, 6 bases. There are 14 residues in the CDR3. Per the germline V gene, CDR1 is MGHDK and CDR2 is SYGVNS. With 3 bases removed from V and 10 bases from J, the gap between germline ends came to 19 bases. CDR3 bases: TGTGCCAGCAGTGAGAGGGAGGTTTGGCCTGTTCAGTACTTC. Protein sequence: CASSEREVWPVQYF.

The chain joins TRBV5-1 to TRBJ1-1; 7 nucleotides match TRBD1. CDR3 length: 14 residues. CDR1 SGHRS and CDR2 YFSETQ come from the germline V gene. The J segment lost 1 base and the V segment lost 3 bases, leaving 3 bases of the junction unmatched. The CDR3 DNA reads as TGCGCCAGCAGCTCGGGACAGCCGAACACTGAAGCTTTCTTT. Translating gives CASSSGQPNTEAFF.

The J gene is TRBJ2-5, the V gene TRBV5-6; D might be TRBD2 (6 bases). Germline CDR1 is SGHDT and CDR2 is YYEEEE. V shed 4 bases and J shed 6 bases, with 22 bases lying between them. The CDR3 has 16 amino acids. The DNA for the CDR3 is TGTGCCAGCAGCCCCTTGGCGCGGGGTACCCTGAAGACCCAGTACTTC. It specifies CASSPLARGTLKTQYF.

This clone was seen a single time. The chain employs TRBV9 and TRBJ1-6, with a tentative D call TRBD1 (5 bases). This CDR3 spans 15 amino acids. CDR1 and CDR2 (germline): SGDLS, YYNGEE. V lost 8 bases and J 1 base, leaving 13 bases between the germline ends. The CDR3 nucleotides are TGTGCCAGGGGCCGGGGGAAATCCTATAATTCACCCCTCCACTTT. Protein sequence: CARGRGKSYNSPLHF. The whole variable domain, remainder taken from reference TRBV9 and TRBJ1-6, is DSGVTQTPKHLITATGQRVTLRCSPRSGDLSVYWYQQSLDQGLQFLIQYYNGEERAKGNILERFSAQQFPDLHSELNLSSLELGDSALYFCARGRGKSYNSPLHFGNGTRLTVT.

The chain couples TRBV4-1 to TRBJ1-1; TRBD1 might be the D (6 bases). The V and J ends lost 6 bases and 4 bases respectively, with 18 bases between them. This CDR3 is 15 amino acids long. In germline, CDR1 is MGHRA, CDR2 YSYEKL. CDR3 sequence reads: CASSLAGGPGTEAFF. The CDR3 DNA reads TGCGCCAGCAGTCTCGCCGGGGGGCCGGGCACTGAAGCTTTCTTT.

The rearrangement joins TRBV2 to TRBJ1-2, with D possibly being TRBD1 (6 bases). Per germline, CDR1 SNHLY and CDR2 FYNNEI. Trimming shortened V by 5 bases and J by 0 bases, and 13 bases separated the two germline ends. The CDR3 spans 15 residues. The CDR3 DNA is TGTGCCAGCAGTTTTAACGGACAGACTAACTATGGCTACACCTTC. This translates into CASSFNGQTNYGYTF.

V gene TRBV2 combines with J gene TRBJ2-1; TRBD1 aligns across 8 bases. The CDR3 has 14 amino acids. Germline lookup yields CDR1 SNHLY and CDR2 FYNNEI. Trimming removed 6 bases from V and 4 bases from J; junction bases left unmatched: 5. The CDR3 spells CASRGDRTYNEQFF. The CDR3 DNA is TGTGCCAGCAGAGGGGACAGGACTTACAATGAGCAGTTCTTC.

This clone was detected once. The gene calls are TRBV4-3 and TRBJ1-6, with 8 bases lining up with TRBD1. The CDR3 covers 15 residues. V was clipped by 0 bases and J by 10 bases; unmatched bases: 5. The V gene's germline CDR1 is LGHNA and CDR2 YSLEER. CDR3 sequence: CASSQEGTGPSPLHF. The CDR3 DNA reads TGCGCCAGCAGCCAAGAAGGGACAGGTCCATCACCCCTCCACTTT.

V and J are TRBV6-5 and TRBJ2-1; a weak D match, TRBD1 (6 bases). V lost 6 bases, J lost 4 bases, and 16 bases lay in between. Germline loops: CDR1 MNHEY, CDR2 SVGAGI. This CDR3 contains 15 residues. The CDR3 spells CASSPTIQGYNEQFF. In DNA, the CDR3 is TGTGCCAGCAGCCCGACCATACAGGGTTACAATGAGCAGTTCTTC.

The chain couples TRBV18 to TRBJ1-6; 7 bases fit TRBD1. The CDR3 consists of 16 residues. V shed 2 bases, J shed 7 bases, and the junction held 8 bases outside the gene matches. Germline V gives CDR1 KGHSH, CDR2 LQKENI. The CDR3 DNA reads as TGTGCCAGCTCACCAACCGTGGACAGGAACAATTCACCCCTCCACTTT. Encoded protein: CASSPTVDRNNSPLHF.

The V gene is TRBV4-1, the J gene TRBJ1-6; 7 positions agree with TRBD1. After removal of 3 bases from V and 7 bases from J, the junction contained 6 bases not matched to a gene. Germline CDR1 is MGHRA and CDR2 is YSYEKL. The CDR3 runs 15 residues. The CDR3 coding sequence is TGCGCCAGCAGCCACCGGGACAGTTTAAATTCACCCCTCCACTTT. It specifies CASSHRDSLNSPLHF.

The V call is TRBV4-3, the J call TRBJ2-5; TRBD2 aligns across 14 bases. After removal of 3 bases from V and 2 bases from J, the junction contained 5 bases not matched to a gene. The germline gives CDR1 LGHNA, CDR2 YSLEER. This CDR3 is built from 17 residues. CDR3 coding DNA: TGCGCCAGCAGCCACGGGACTAGCGGGGGCTCACAAGAGACCCAGTACTTC. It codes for CASSHGTSGGSQETQYF.

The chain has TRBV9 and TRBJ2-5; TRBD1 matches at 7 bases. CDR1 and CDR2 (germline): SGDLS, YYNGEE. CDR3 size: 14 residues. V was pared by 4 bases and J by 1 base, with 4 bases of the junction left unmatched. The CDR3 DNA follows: TGTGCCAGCAGCTTACAGGGGCTCCAAGAGACCCAGTACTTC. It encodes CASSLQGLQETQYF.

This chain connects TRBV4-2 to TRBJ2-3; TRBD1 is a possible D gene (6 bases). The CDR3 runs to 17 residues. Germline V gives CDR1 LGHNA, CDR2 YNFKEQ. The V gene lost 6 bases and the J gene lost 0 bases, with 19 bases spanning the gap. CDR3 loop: CASSEDRGGTSTDTQYF. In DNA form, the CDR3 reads TGTGCCAGCAGTGAGGACAGAGGCGGTACGAGCACAGATACGCAGTATTTT.